These 14 T cell receptor beta chains originate from one sample sequenced in a study of T cell changes during pregnancy in multiple sclerosis. The table came from immunoSEQ multiplex PCR; TCRdb's copy has only in-frame clones and leaves some out. The top ten clones hold about 15% of a sample with about 26,000 clones, 89% of them seen once. This specimen was CD8+ T cells from peripheral blood mononuclear cells, taken in the second trimester of pregnancy. These receptor sequences come from a female donor with multiple sclerosis, enrolled in a pregnancy study.

The rearrangement joins TRBV7-9 to TRBJ2-1, with 8 nucleotides matching TRBD2. V shed 3 bases and J 9 bases; nucleotides not matched to a gene: 10. Germline V gene sequence: CDR1 SEHNR, CDR2 FQNEAQ (reference sequence). The CDR3 is made up of 15 amino acids. CDR3 protein: CASSLSETSVFEQFF. The CDR3, as DNA: TGTGCCAGCAGCTTGAGCGAGACTAGCGTTTTTGAGCAGTTCTTC. Based on the CDR3 plus reference TRBV7-9 and TRBJ2-1, the full variable domain is DTGVSQNPRHKITKRGQNVTFRCDPISEHNRLYWYRQTLGQGPEFLTYFQNEAQLEKSRLLSDRFSAERPKGSFSTLEIQRTEQGDSAMYLCASSLSETSVFEQFFGPGTRLTVL.

The chain employs TRBV19 and TRBJ1-5, with D perhaps matching TRBD1 (5 bases). The CDR3 is made up of 15 amino acids. V was pared by 3 bases and J by 4 bases, with 13 bases between. Germline V CDR1 and CDR2: LNHDA, SQIVND (reference sequence). The CDR3 protein is CASSIGAKGNQPQHF. The CDR3 bases are TGTGCCAGTAGTATTGGAGCCAAGGGGAATCAGCCCCAGCATTTT.

This clone showed up just once. The gene calls are TRBV4-1 and TRBJ1-2; 8 positions agree with TRBD1. The V gene's germline CDR1 is MGHRA and CDR2 YSYEKL. CDR3 length: 15 residues. V shed 4 bases, J shed 5 bases, and the junction held 9 bases outside the gene matches. This CDR3 reads CASSLDRGSGYGYTF. The CDR3 DNA reads TGCGCCAGCAGCCTCGACAGGGGATCGGGGTATGGCTACACCTTC.

The chain combines TRBV4-1 with TRBJ1-2; TRBD1 matches 9 bases. J gave up 0 bases and V 4 bases, and 9 bases lay outside the gene matches. The CDR3 consists of 17 residues. Germline CDR1 is MGHRA and CDR2 is YSYEKL. The CDR3 DNA sequence: TGCGCCAGCAGCCCTCCGGGACAGGGACTAGCTAACTATGGCTACACCTTC. Its protein product is CASSPPGQGLANYGYTF.

This clone was detected only once. The V call is TRBV4-1, the J call TRBJ2-1; D gene ambiguous. Trimming took off 3 bases at V and 7 bases at J, with 25 bases between the two ends. The CDR3 has 18 amino acids. The V gene's germline CDR1 is MGHRA and CDR2 YSYEKL. CDR3 in DNA: TGCGCCAGCAGCCAGTGTTCTAGTACTTGTATCCTAAGGAATGAGCAGTTCTTC. Amino acid sequence: CASSQCSSTCILRNEQFF.

V gene TRBV19 combines with J gene TRBJ1-1, with a weak D call TRBD1 (5 bases). V lost 11 bases, J lost 1 base, and 23 bases lay in between. Germline CDR1 and CDR2: LNHDA and SQIVND (reference sequence). The CDR3 loop spans 16 amino acids. The DNA of the CDR3 is TGTGCCGGATGTACGGTGATCCAGGGTCCGAACACTGAAGCTTTCTTT. Its protein is CAGCTVIQGPNTEAFF. Using reference TRBV19 and TRBJ1-1 for the parts outside the CDR3, the full variable domain is DGGITQSPKYLFRKEGQNVTLSCEQNLNHDAMYWYRQDPGQGLRLIYYSQIVNDFQKGDIAEGYSVSREKKESFPLTVTSAQKNPTAFYLCAGCTVIQGPNTEAFFGQGTRLTVV.

This rearrangement joins TRBV28 to TRBJ1-1, with 11 bases matching TRBD1. Germline trimming cut 5 bases from V and 12 bases from J; bases unmatched to any gene: 11. Germline values: CDR1 MDHEN, CDR2 SYDVKM. The CDR3 loop spans 14 amino acids. The CDR3 region has the DNA TGTGCCAGCAGTCCTCAACCGGGACAGGGGGTATCTTTCTTT. The encoded protein is CASSPQPGQGVSFF.

The CDR3, as DNA: TGTGCCAGCAGTCTACTAGCGGGAGGGACAGATACGCAGTATTTT. Protein sequence: CASSLLAGGTDTQYF. This chain joins TRBV6-4 and TRBJ2-3; 13 positions agree with TRBD2. CDR1 is MRHNA, CDR2 SNTAGT, per germline. The CDR3 runs to 15 residues. The J segment lost 3 bases and the V segment lost 5 bases, leaving 2 bases of the junction unmatched.

This clone has a handful of counts. This chain joins TRBV5-5 and TRBJ2-7; 8 nucleotides align to TRBD1. With 4 bases clipped from V and 5 bases from J, the junction kept 14 bases outside the gene matches. The CDR3 loop spans 16 amino acids. From germline, CDR1 is SGHKS and CDR2 YYEKEE (reference sequence). The CDR3 loop reads CASSHPEGQGANEQYF. The CDR3 nucleotides read TGTGCCAGCAGCCACCCCGAGGGGCAGGGGGCCAACGAGCAGTACTTC.

The V gene is TRBV10-2, the J gene TRBJ2-7; TRBD2 is a possible D gene (6 bases). The CDR3 is 18 amino acids. The germline V gene encodes CDR1 WSHSY and CDR2 SAAADI. V lost 8 bases to trimming and J lost 4 bases, with 30 bases between them. The CDR3 DNA follows: TGCGCCAGCGATGTTGGGTACGGAACGGGGGAGGCCGAATACGAGCAGTACTTC. The encoded protein is CASDVGYGTGEAEYEQYF.

This chain connects TRBV7-9 to TRBJ2-7; the match to TRBD1 covers 7 bases. CDR1 SEHNR and CDR2 FQNEAQ come from the germline V gene (reference sequence). The CDR3 covers 15 residues. The V segment lost 5 bases and the J segment 2 bases; nucleotides outside the gene matches: 9. CDR3 protein: CASSRTGTPPYEQYF. DNA of the CDR3: TGTGCCAGCAGCCGGACAGGTACCCCTCCCTACGAGCAGTACTTC.

The V gene is TRBV4-3, the J gene TRBJ2-5; TRBD1 might be the D (5 bases). CDR1 LGHNA and CDR2 YSLEER come from the germline V gene. Trimming left V 0 bases short and J 5 bases short, with 10 bases between. The CDR3 runs 14 residues. The CDR3 DNA reads as TGCGCCAGCAGCCAAGATCCAGGGATGGAGACCCAGTACTTC. This sequence encodes CASSQDPGMETQYF.

The J gene is TRBJ2-1, the V gene TRBV29-1, with TRBD2 matching 7 bases. V was clipped by 5 bases and J by 6 bases; unmatched bases: 7. This CDR3 has 13 amino acids. Germline-derived CDR1 and CDR2 are SQVTM and ANQGSEA. The DNA of the CDR3 is TGCAGCGTTTCCCCTAGCGGAATCAATGAGCAGTTCTTC. This translates into CSVSPSGINEQFF.

The chain is built from TRBV7-2 and TRBJ2-7, with 7 bases matching TRBD2. Germline V gene sequence: CDR1 SGHTA, CDR2 FQGNSA. CDR3 length: 16 residues. With V trimmed by 1 base and J by 5 bases, 11 bases remained unmatched. The CDR3 region has the DNA TGTGCCAGCAGCTTAGGGGCGGTGGGAGGGGCCCACGAGCAGTACTTC. Protein: CASSLGAVGGAHEQYF.